The clone carrying this T cell receptor (beta chain) was found a few times. The target antigen is unknown. One entry per CDR3 protein, called by TCRdb with MiXCR from the RT-PCR reads. The data hold 400,000 to 650,000 distinct CDR3 sequences, with 6.5% to 8% observed a single time. This CDR3 is built from 14 residues. With 0 bases removed from V and 6 bases from J, the gap between germline ends came to 10 bases. CDR1 and CDR2 from the germline V gene are SGDLS and YYNGEE. The record originates from a study of response to subunit inactivated influenza vaccine. Overall study findings and caveats: Authors suggested each seasonal influenza vaccination recruits few new T cells.

This sequence originates from a man aged 50 to 69 who received an inactivated influenza vaccine. The material was PBMCs from blood, obtained less than 30 months after vaccination. The chain links TRBV9 to TRBJ2-1; a possible D gene is TRBD2 (6 bases). CDR3 in DNA: TGTGCCAGCAGCGTAGTCGGAGGGTCCAATGAGCAGTTCTTC. Translating it yields CASSVVGGSNEQFF.